This is a list of T cell receptor beta chains from one sample in a study of response to subunit inactivated influenza vaccine. TCRdb reprocessed the RT-PCR reads via MiXCR and lists one record per CDR3 protein. The sample has hundreds of thousands of distinct CDR3 sequences, around 20% seen once. Sequences were derived from PBMCs from blood, sampled about 5 days after vaccination. These receptors all stem from a man aged 50-59 years who received an inactivated influenza vaccine. Each CDR3 is given with its conserved first and last residue. Fields, in order: D gene, CDR3 length, clone size, V gene, J gene, CDR3 protein, CDR3 DNA. The D gene is left open where the match is weak. Not every row has a clone size; where given, it reads once, few, many or a size class.

D: .; length: 14; size: .; V: TRBV12-3/TRBV12-4; J: TRBJ1-6; CDR3: CASSTGGGGAPLHF; DNA: TGTGCCAGCAGTACTGGTGGCGGTGGGGCACCCCTCCACTTT
D: TRBD1; length: 15; size: few; V: TRBV10-3; J: TRBJ2-5; CDR3: CAISDLDRVQETQYF; DNA: TGTGCCATCAGTGATCTGGACAGGGTCCAAGAGACCCAGTACTTC
D: TRBD2; length: 17; size: few; V: TRBV9; J: TRBJ2-3; CDR3: CASSVAGGGVGTDTQYF; DNA: TGTGCCAGCAGCGTAGCGGGAGGAGGAGTGGGCACGGATACGCAGTATTTT
D: .; length: 16; size: .; V: TRBV11-1; J: TRBJ2-5; CDR3: CASSSYRRENLETQYF; DNA: TGTGCCAGCAGCTCATACCGCAGGGAAAATTTGGAGACCCAGTACTTC
D: TRBD2; length: 16; size: .; V: TRBV7-2; J: TRBJ2-1; CDR3: CASSLGPSGVYNEQFF; DNA: TGTGCCAGCAGCTTAGGCCCCAGCGGGGTGTACAATGAGCAGTTCTTC
D: TRBD1; length: 17; size: .; V: TRBV29-1; J: TRBJ2-6; CDR3: CTSPPGQSHSGANVLTF; DNA: TGCACCTCTCCCCCGGGACAGTCCCACTCTGGGGCCAACGTCCTGACTTTC
D: .; length: 13; size: .; V: TRBV29-1; J: TRBJ2-7; CDR3: CSVAGRSLGEQYF; DNA: TGCAGCGTTGCCGGCAGGTCCCTCGGCGAGCAGTACTTC
D: TRBD1; length: 14; size: .; V: TRBV6-5; J: TRBJ1-6; CDR3: CASSYDRENSPLHF; DNA: TGTGCCAGCAGTTACGACAGGGAAAATTCACCCCTCCACTTT
D: TRBD2; length: 16; size: few; V: TRBV4-3; J: TRBJ2-3; CDR3: CASSQDSSGVSDTQYF; DNA: TGCGCCAGCAGCCAAGACTCTAGCGGGGTATCAGATACGCAGTATTTT
D: TRBD1; length: 17; size: many; V: TRBV12-3/TRBV12-4; J: TRBJ2-2; CDR3: CASSTGTGTTNTGELFF; DNA: TGTGCCAGCAGCACCGGGACAGGGACAACGAACACCGGGGAGCTGTTTTTT
D: .; length: 15; size: many; V: TRBV7-2; J: TRBJ1-5; CDR3: CASSWGQGNNQPQHF; DNA: TGTGCCAGCAGCTGGGGGCAGGGAAACAATCAGCCCCAGCATTTT
D: .; length: 11; size: few; V: TRBV20-1; J: TRBJ2-3; CDR3: CSARARGPPHF; DNA: TGCAGTGCTAGAGCGAGGGGTCCGCCCCATTTT
D: .; length: 15; size: few; V: TRBV4-2; J: TRBJ2-5; CDR3: CASSQGTVLQETQYF; DNA: TGTGCCAGCAGCCAAGGGACTGTCCTACAAGAGACCCAGTACTTC
D: .; length: 14; size: few; V: TRBV20-1; J: TRBJ2-7; CDR3: CSAHIRDQGNEQYF; DNA: TGCAGTGCCCATATCCGGGATCAAGGGAACGAGCAGTACTTC
D: .; length: 16; size: few; V: TRBV24-1; J: TRBJ2-2; CDR3: CATSVAGSTQTGELFF; DNA: TGTGCCACCAGTGTAGCTGGTTCGACGCAAACCGGGGAGCTGTTTTTT
D: TRBD1; length: 15; size: many; V: TRBV12-3/TRBV12-4; J: TRBJ2-5; CDR3: CASSLGQGLQETQYF; DNA: TGTGCCAGCAGTTTAGGACAGGGCCTCCAAGAGACCCAGTACTTC
D: .; length: 12; size: .; V: TRBV15; J: TRBJ2-7; CDR3: CATSREGYEQYF; DNA: TGTGCCACCAGCAGAGAGGGCTACGAGCAGTACTTC
D: TRBD2; length: 16; size: .; V: TRBV4-2; J: TRBJ2-5; CDR3: CASSQDAGGQTETQYF; DNA: TGTGCCAGCAGCCAAGATGCGGGAGGGCAAACAGAGACCCAGTACTTC
D: .; length: 13; size: many; V: TRBV5-1; J: TRBJ1-1; CDR3: CASSLAEGTEAFF; DNA: TGCGCCAGCAGCTTGGCCGAAGGGACTGAAGCTTTCTTT
D: .; length: 14; size: few; V: TRBV2; J: TRBJ2-4; CDR3: CASRFGPLRNIQYF; DNA: TGTGCCAGCAGGTTTGGTCCTCTGAGGAACATTCAGTACTTC
D: TRBD2; length: 13; size: few; V: TRBV10-3; J: TRBJ2-7; CDR3: CAIRTSGLREQYF; DNA: TGTGCCATCAGGACTAGCGGACTCAGAGAGCAGTACTTC
D: TRBD2; length: 17; size: .; V: TRBV20-1; J: TRBJ2-2; CDR3: CSARVGLAGEDTGELFF; DNA: TGCAGTGCTAGAGTAGGACTAGCGGGAGAGGACACCGGGGAGCTGTTTTTT
D: .; length: 15; size: few; V: TRBV12-3/TRBV12-4; J: TRBJ1-5; CDR3: CASSLARGPNQPQHF; DNA: TGTGCCAGCAGTTTAGCTAGAGGACCCAATCAGCCCCAGCATTTT
D: .; length: 11; size: .; V: TRBV3-1; J: TRBJ2-7; CDR3: CASKKGYEQYF; DNA: TGTGCCAGCAAAAAGGGGTACGAGCAGTACTTC
D: TRBD2; length: 15; size: .; V: TRBV7-6; J: TRBJ2-5; CDR3: CASSLVASGRETQYF; DNA: TGTGCCAGCAGCTTAGTTGCTAGCGGGAGAGAGACCCAGTACTTC
D: TRBD2; length: 19; size: .; V: TRBV7-8; J: TRBJ2-1; CDR3: CASSLVGGPGLALFNEQFF; DNA: TGTGCCAGCAGCTTAGTAGGGGGCCCGGGACTAGCCCTCTTCAATGAGCAGTTCTTC
D: .; length: 16; size: few; V: TRBV24-1; J: TRBJ2-3; CDR3: CATSDPKNEITDTQYF; DNA: TGTGCCACCAGTGACCCTAAGAATGAGATCACAGATACGCAGTATTTT
D: TRBD1; length: 13; size: .; V: TRBV2; J: TRBJ1-2; CDR3: CASRTGLDYGYTF; DNA: TGTGCCAGCAGGACAGGGCTTGACTATGGCTACACCTTC
D: .; length: 13; size: .; V: TRBV29-1; J: TRBJ1-2; CDR3: CSVEDGAHYGYTF; DNA: TGCAGCGTTGAAGATGGGGCCCACTATGGCTACACCTTC
D: .; length: 14; size: few; V: TRBV30; J: TRBJ1-5; CDR3: CAWSDGQTNQPQHF; DNA: TGTGCCTGGAGTGACGGACAGACCAATCAGCCCCAGCATTTT
D: .; length: 16; size: .; V: TRBV27; J: TRBJ2-6; CDR3: CASSLLRVSGANVLTF; DNA: TGTGCCAGCAGTCTCCTCCGGGTCTCTGGGGCCAACGTCCTGACTTTC